This is a list of T cell receptor beta chains from one sample in a study of shared clonotypes between healthy human individuals. The data were produced by immunoSEQ multiplex PCR, yet TCRdb's version contains in-frame clones alone and is incomplete. Found here are some 2,500,000 clones, approximately 93% of them singletons; the top ten hold about 0.39%. Material: naive CD4+ T cells from PBMCs. Receptors originate from a man younger than 35 in good health. Some clones in this sample may be carry-over from other donors' samples. Each CDR3 is given with its conserved first and last residue. The D gene is left open where the match is weak.

v_call: TRBV19; d_call: NA; j_call: TRBJ1-3; cdr3_aa: CASSTRNTIYF
v_call: TRBV7-2; d_call: TRBD1; j_call: TRBJ1-1; cdr3_aa: CASSQDRGTTEAFF
v_call: TRBV2; d_call: NA; j_call: TRBJ2-5; cdr3_aa: CASSRSQETQYF
v_call: TRBV28; d_call: NA; j_call: TRBJ2-7; cdr3_aa: CASSYKFREHSYEQYF
v_call: TRBV27; d_call: TRBD1; j_call: TRBJ1-5; cdr3_aa: CASSITGGENQPQHF
v_call: TRBV5-6; d_call: NA; j_call: NA; cdr3_aa: CASSVGRLAFYEQYF
v_call: TRBV14; d_call: NA; j_call: TRBJ2-6; cdr3_aa: CASSPASGANVLTF
v_call: TRBV5-6; d_call: TRBD1; j_call: TRBJ1-2; cdr3_aa: CASSRWARTGVYPYTF
v_call: TRBV28; d_call: TRBD2; j_call: TRBJ2-7; cdr3_aa: CASSLEGLARLGF
v_call: TRBV5-1; d_call: TRBD2; j_call: TRBJ2-1; cdr3_aa: CASSLISGRADEQFF
v_call: TRBV7-3; d_call: NA; j_call: TRBJ2-1; cdr3_aa: CASSSGGVSRNEQFF
v_call: TRBV20-1; d_call: NA; j_call: TRBJ2-7; cdr3_aa: CSARDVPEQYF
v_call: TRBV28; d_call: NA; j_call: TRBJ1-2; cdr3_aa: CASSHAGYGYTF
v_call: TRBV5-1; d_call: NA; j_call: TRBJ2-3; cdr3_aa: CASSLVASSTDTQYF
v_call: TRBV6-1; d_call: NA; j_call: TRBJ2-7; cdr3_aa: CASSHSPRAEQYF
v_call: TRBV30; d_call: NA; j_call: TRBJ1-4; cdr3_aa: CAWNPGRARAEKLFF
v_call: TRBV6-5; d_call: NA; j_call: TRBJ2-5; cdr3_aa: CASMGGETQYF
v_call: TRBV9; d_call: TRBD1; j_call: TRBJ1-6; cdr3_aa: CASSVADRVNSPLHF
v_call: TRBV27; d_call: NA; j_call: TRBJ2-2; cdr3_aa: CASSLPGRNTGELFF
v_call: TRBV7-9; d_call: TRBD1; j_call: TRBJ1-2; cdr3_aa: CASSPGQGLSYGYTF
v_call: TRBV28; d_call: NA; j_call: TRBJ1-1; cdr3_aa: CASSFRGLNTEAFF
v_call: TRBV30; d_call: NA; j_call: TRBJ2-3; cdr3_aa: CAVTSTDTQYF
v_call: TRBV4-1; d_call: TRBD2; j_call: TRBJ2-7; cdr3_aa: CASSRQLGTSGEQYF
v_call: TRBV5-1; d_call: TRBD1; j_call: TRBJ1-2; cdr3_aa: CASSSPSDRGQSNYGYTF
v_call: TRBV5-1; d_call: TRBD2; j_call: TRBJ2-7; cdr3_aa: CASRPTSGRGGWEQYF
v_call: TRBV28; d_call: NA; j_call: TRBJ1-3; cdr3_aa: CASSYSGNTIYF
v_call: TRBV27; d_call: TRBD2; j_call: TRBJ2-1; cdr3_aa: CAIQRGVYNEQFF